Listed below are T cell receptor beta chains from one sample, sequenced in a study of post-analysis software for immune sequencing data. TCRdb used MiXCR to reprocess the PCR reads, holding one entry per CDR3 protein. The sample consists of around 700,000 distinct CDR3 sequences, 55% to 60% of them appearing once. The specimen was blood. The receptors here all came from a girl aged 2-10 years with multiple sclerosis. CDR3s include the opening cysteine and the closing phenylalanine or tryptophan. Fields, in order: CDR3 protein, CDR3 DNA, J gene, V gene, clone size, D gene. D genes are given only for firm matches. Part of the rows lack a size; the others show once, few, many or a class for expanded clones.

CDR3 protein: CASSGLAGGRNEQYF; CDR3 DNA: TGTGCCAGTTCCGGACTAGCGGGAGGTAGGAACGAGCAGTACTTC; J gene: TRBJ2-7; V gene: TRBV6-6; clone size: -; D gene: TRBD2
CDR3 protein: CASSALPGTGDTEAFF; CDR3 DNA: TGTGCCAGCTCAGCGTTGCCCGGGACAGGGGACACTGAAGCTTTCTTT; J gene: TRBJ1-1; V gene: TRBV18; clone size: -; D gene: TRBD1
CDR3 protein: CSARRDRELKAFF; CDR3 DNA: TGCAGTGCTAGACGGGACAGGGAGCTAAAAGCTTTCTTT; J gene: TRBJ1-1; V gene: TRBV20-1; clone size: once; D gene: TRBD1
CDR3 protein: CASSSAPSTEAFF; CDR3 DNA: TGTGCCAGCAGCTCAGCCCCCTCCACTGAAGCTTTCTTT; J gene: TRBJ1-1; V gene: TRBV7-2; clone size: -; D gene: -
CDR3 protein: CASSSGQGKLSTEAFF; CDR3 DNA: TGTGCCAGCTCCTCCGGACAGGGAAAGTTGAGCACTGAAGCTTTCTTT; J gene: TRBJ1-1; V gene: TRBV18; clone size: -; D gene: TRBD1
CDR3 protein: CASSLSYQGSDSYEQYF; CDR3 DNA: TGTGCCAGCAGTTTATCCTACCAGGGGAGCGACTCCTACGAGCAGTACTTC; J gene: TRBJ2-7; V gene: TRBV12-3/TRBV12-4; clone size: once; D gene: -
CDR3 protein: CASSHMSGTGGGDEQFF; CDR3 DNA: TGTGCCAGCAGCCACATGTCTGGGACAGGGGGCGGGGATGAGCAGTTCTTC; J gene: TRBJ2-1; V gene: TRBV3-1; clone size: -; D gene: TRBD1
CDR3 protein: CSAPGQGALVEQFF; CDR3 DNA: TGCAGTGCCCCGGGACAGGGGGCGCTGGTTGAGCAGTTCTTC; J gene: TRBJ2-1; V gene: TRBV20-1; clone size: -; D gene: TRBD1
CDR3 protein: CASSPVGGTQFF; CDR3 DNA: TGTGCCAGCAGCCCTGTTGGTGGTACCCAGTTCTTC; J gene: TRBJ2-1; V gene: TRBV7-9; clone size: few; D gene: -
CDR3 protein: CASSDRGTETQYF; CDR3 DNA: TGTGCCAGCAGTGACAGGGGAACAGAGACCCAGTACTTC; J gene: TRBJ2-5; V gene: TRBV14; clone size: -; D gene: TRBD1